Given below is one TCR beta chain in context. Its antigen is unknown. The CDR3 is cut off 3 residues early in the read; its end comes from the germline J gene. Profiling relied on immunoSEQ multiplex PCR, and the TCRdb table lists in-frame clones only, not all of them. The sample holds under 25,000 clones. Germline trimming cut 4 bases from V and 4 bases from J; bases unmatched to any gene: 15. The CDR3 has 16 residues. In germline, CDR1 is GTSNPN, CDR2 SVGIG (reference sequence). Each participant carried one incident cervical HPV16 infection only. The data were obtained in a study of T cells in women clearing cervical HPV infection. In the study overall: Controls gave blood once infection was undetectable; cases at lesion identification. HLA type stays a possible confounder, typing being limited. Study findings and constraints: CIN3+ cases had significantly higher TCR repertoire richness than controls, but evenness did not differ.

The origin of this receptor is a woman aged 18 to 75 with a cervical HPV16 infection that either progressed to CIN3+ or cleared (not recorded which). The sample consisted of blood buffy coat. This chain uses TRBV30 with TRBJ1-2; 7 bases map to TRBD1. The CDR3 DNA, read in part, is TGTGCCTGGATCCGGGACAGCTATCTATCTAGCTATGGC. It codes for CAWIRDSYLSSYG. The whole CDR3 protein reads CAWIRDSYLSSYGYTF.